This TCR beta chain is drawn from a study of siplizumab effects on memory and regulatory T cells. The study, taken as a whole, reports: Tracing alloreactive clones into unstimulated subsets worked for only a minor fraction of them. Memory T cells appeared less diverse than naive cells, which seemed to contribute substantially to alloresponse. Alloreactive sequences whose origin lay in unstimulated CD4+ memory cells were significantly reduced by siplizumab.

The CDR3 spans 17 residues. Germline lookup yields CDR1 SEHNR and CDR2 FQNEAQ (reference sequence). V lost 0 bases and J lost 5; bases outside the gene matches: 5. It was 100,000 or so TCR templates that were assayed per sample. Sequencing used immunoSEQ multiplex PCR; TCRdb keeps in-frame clones, though not all of them. The sample shows fewer than 65,000 clones, 85% to 95% of them seen only once. This clone was recorded once. No antigen is known for it. This chain links TRBV7-9 with TRBJ2-1, with TRBD2 matching 12 bases. The sequence came from a human donor in good health. Sequenced sample: CD8+ T cells sorted from blood. The CDR3 spells CASSLALAGGWHNEQFF. Written as DNA, the CDR3 is TGTGCCAGCAGCTTAGCCCTAGCGGGAGGGTGGCACAATGAGCAGTTCTTC.